These 5 T cell receptor beta chains came from one sample sequenced in a study of radiotherapy plus CTLA-4 blockade in lung cancer. Only in-frame clones appear in the TCRdb table, and some are missing; sequencing was by immunoSEQ multiplex PCR. The sample comprises approximately 38,000 clones, 86% of which are singletons, and about 22% rests with the top ten. The sequencing here drew on peripheral blood, taken from a patient treated with radiotherapy plus ipilimumab. The source of these receptors is a human donor with non-small cell lung cancer whose response to radiotherapy plus ipilimumab could not be evaluated.

This chain joins TRBV19 and TRBJ1-4, with D maybe TRBD1 (6 bases). The germline gives CDR1 LNHDA, CDR2 SQIVND (reference sequence). The CDR3 runs 13 residues. Trimming removed 7 bases at V and 5 bases at J, with 11 bases between. The CDR3 loop is CASTVTGNEKLFF. The CDR3 bases are TGTGCCAGTACCGTTACAGGGAATGAAAAACTGTTTTTT.

V usage is TRBV5-1 and J usage is TRBJ2-1; perhaps TRBD2 as D (5 bases). Trimming took 0 bases from V and 6 from J, leaving 16 bases between them. Germline CDR1 is SGHRS and CDR2 is YFSETQ. This CDR3 has 16 amino acids. The CDR3 loop reads CASSLVVGVGRNEQFF. The CDR3 nucleotides read TGCGCCAGCAGCTTGGTCGTGGGAGTCGGGCGCAATGAGCAGTTCTTC.

The rearrangement uses TRBV19 and TRBJ2-3, with 13 bases identical to TRBD2. This CDR3 region has 14 residues. The ends lost 7 bases at V and 6 bases at J; junction bases unmatched: 4. The germline CDR1 and CDR2 sequences are LNHDA and SQIVND (reference sequence). The CDR3 DNA follows: TGTGCCAGTAAAGTACTAGCGGGAGGGGATACGCAGTATTTT. Protein product: CASKVLAGGDTQYF.

The rearrangement links TRBV5-1 to TRBJ2-5; weak D call: TRBD2 (6 bases). CDR3 size: 13 residues. Germline lookup yields CDR1 SGHRS and CDR2 YFSETQ. Trimming removed 2 bases from V and 5 bases from J, with 10 bases in between. In DNA, the CDR3 is TGCGCCAGCAGCTTTGGAGGGCGGGAGACCCAGTACTTC. Its protein product is CASSFGGRETQYF.

V is TRBV28 and J is TRBJ2-3, with D perhaps TRBD2 (5 bases). Per germline, CDR1 MDHEN and CDR2 SYDVKM. The CDR3 has 14 residues. V lost 10 bases and J 3 bases, leaving 17 bases between the germline ends. The CDR3 sequence is CATQRPLGTDTQYF. CDR3 nucleotides: TGTGCCACGCAGCGGCCACTGGGTACAGATACGCAGTATTTT.